This T cell receptor (beta chain) was sequenced during a study of cytomegalovirus exposure and HLA in healthy donors (TCRdb year 2017). Turning to the overall study: In an earlier analysis of around 540 of the donors, roughly 300 Gb of sequence data and 90 million to 120 million unique TCR beta sequences from 150 million to 200 million T cells were reported. An early release that covered around 590 HLA-typed donors contained about 290 gigabases of sequencing data and tens of millions of unique TCR sequences. Of the roughly 430 genotyped donors, over 65% fell in the genetic ancestry cluster associated with self-reported Caucasian donors. The study was designed to test whether signatures of past pathogen exposure could be identified by cataloging public T cell receptors. The study profiled the T cell repertoires of hundreds of subjects by immunosequencing and related them to cytomegalovirus serostatus. Along with the approximately 700-subject first cohort, a separate validation cohort of around 110 different subjects was used. To predict cytomegalovirus infection status, the study combined high-throughput TCR immunosequencing, statistical association of individual TCRs with disease status, and machine learning. In a later analysis, previously published TCR beta repertoires from about 670 donors were re-analyzed and high-resolution HLA genotyping was added so that TCR occurrence patterns could be studied. Rather than using new phenotypic data, the later analysis identified candidate immune exposures from TCR beta sequences and from how often those sequences occurred across donors. An earlier analysis of approximately 640 of the donors applied high-throughput TCR beta sequencing to assess whether each TCR beta V gene segment acted as functional or pseudogenic. Donor age, sex, ethnicity and CMV serostatus were collected together with the repertoire data. A later genetic analysis took genome-wide SNP genotypes for about 55% of the 666 donors and used that subset as a discovery cohort. Every repertoire in the discovery cohort had been generated on one and the same sequencing platform. HLA typing included class I and class II loci at four-digit resolution. Typing coverage differed by locus: A, B, C, DRB1 and DQB1 were typed in about 620-640 donors, DQA1 in 500 to 550, DPA1 in 606, and DPB1 in approximately 450. Four or five DR-DQ haplotypes were treated as single units for association and clustering because of strong linkage in the cohort. Among approximately 370 genotyped donors of the cohort, an average of around 240,000 unique TCR beta nucleotide sequences was sequenced per donor, of which roughly 18% were non-productive. Overall results and qualifications from the work: Because the 87-base-pair reads could not distinguish some IMGT-functional V segments, including TRBV6-2 and TRBV6-3, those segments were excluded. Because HLA typing was unavailable for some donors at each locus, only the typed subset was used in association tests. Compared with the roughly 700-donor mean, donors in an Asian-associated ancestry cluster had fewer N-insertions in productive TCRs, according to a later genetic analysis. In an earlier analysis of about 550 of the donors, most TCR beta V segments were observed in productive rearrangements about 90% or about 30% of the time, broadly matching IMGT annotations. In a later analysis, TCR association rates were found to vary across HLA loci, with the most associated TCRs seen for DRB1 alleles and the fewest for HLA-C alleles. In the study, around 160 TCR beta chains were listed as associated with cytomegalovirus. The sequencing pipeline was judged likely to have produced a cluster of highly shared sequence variants as a technical artifact. Most TCR sequences were observed very rarely across donors, whereas some public TCRs were present in many individuals. A later analysis associated about 17,000 TCR beta sequences with specific HLA alleles at a false discovery rate of 0.05. The only immune exposure information available for the cohort was CMV serostatus. Presence/absence analyses assumed roughly uniform sequencing depth across donors, an assumption that may not hold. Correlated functional status among segregating V segments might be attributable to linkage disequilibrium, but an unknown experimental factor could not be ruled out. In a later analysis, HLA-associated TCR beta chains were found to be more clonally expanded and to have lower generation probabilities than equally common non-associated chains. The authors suggested that the approach could potentially be extended to other disease states and immunological phenotypes. Because counts were too low, some 16 rarely observed V segments, including chromosome 9 orphons, were excluded from the earlier analysis of under 650 of the donors. When HLA alleles, especially DR and DQ, strongly co-occurred, attributing TCR associations to individual alleles was difficult. In this cohort, only TCR beta chains were sequenced, and detectable features were limited by the absence of alpha or paired-chain data. The classifier was reported to diagnose cytomegalovirus status with high specificity and sensitivity in both the original cohort and the validation cohort. In vitro tests confirmed that three of the cytomegalovirus-associated TCR beta chains recognize cytomegalovirus antigens. A further reported finding was that TCR beta sequences accurately predicted the HLA-A and HLA-B alleles for most subjects in the first cohort. A later analysis reported that several top co-occurrence clusters appeared linked to parvovirus B19, influenza, CMV and Epstein-Barr virus. V-gene and J-gene trimming of TCR beta chains was associated with a missense DCLRE1C variant in a later genetic analysis, and the association was replicated in an independent cohort. Most CMV-associated TCR beta chains appeared to be HLA-restricted in a later analysis, and the HLA associations seemed to be driven largely by CMV exposure.

A note on this clone: Its binding antigen is unknown. Per-base qualities were not stored, and no clone one base away is much larger.

The CDR3 has 11 amino acids, counting the end cysteine and phenylalanine. The sequence is cut down to CDR3 DNA, 33 bases in frame from base 1. The V end gives up 1 base and the J end 15 bases, leaving 5 bases in the junction not matched to a gene. In the germline V gene (reference sequence), CDR1 corresponds to DFQATT and CDR2 to SNEGSKA. The cohort was made up of roughly 670 healthy bone marrow donors. At the time of sampling, all cohort members were nominally healthy, though unrecorded immune exposures were likely present. The donor tested CMV seropositive and was one of the 289 seropositive cohort members. A peripheral blood sample was provided by each donor, and peripheral blood mononuclear cells were used for TCR beta sequencing. Genomic DNA extraction from the blood cell samples was performed with the Qiagen DNeasy Blood Extraction Kit. Receptor libraries were prepared by the immunoSEQ multiplex PCR assay. For the multiplex PCR, a mixture combining 60 forward primers for TCR Vbeta segments and 13 reverse primers for TCR Jbeta segments was used. Amplification of the CDR3 region of rearranged TCR beta genes was performed with a multiplex PCR assay on genomic DNA. On the Illumina HiSeq System, the amplified TCR beta libraries were sequenced as 87-base-pair reads. As for the original processing: A later analysis counted about 80 million unique TCR beta chains across the approximately 700 repertoires, and some 11 million of these chains were shared by at least two donors. To remove PCR and sequencing errors, raw reads were error-corrected and collapsed into unique sequences using a nearest-neighbor algorithm that merged closely related sequences. Alignment of CDR3 sequences to IMGT reference sequences was used to assign V, D and J gene segments. For a sequence to be retained, at least a six-nucleotide match to both a V gene segment and a J gene segment was required. A rearrangement counted as productive if the CDR3 had no stop codons and remained in frame with V and J, and every other rearrangement counted as non-productive. CDR3 was defined by IMGT convention, running from the second conserved V-encoded cysteine to the conserved J-encoded phenylalanine. In an earlier analysis of around 540 of the donors, sequences lacking an unambiguous match to a single V gene segment were excluded. In an earlier analysis of 587 of the donors, V segments were called functional above 56.7% productive rearrangements and were called segregating when the between-donor standard deviation exceeded 5%. To diagnose cytomegalovirus status from the catalog of TCR beta chain sequences, a statistical classification framework was built. In a later analysis, TCR nucleotide sequences were compared against IMGT/GENE-DB human TR gene sequences so that V and J genes could be assigned. A later analysis assigned CDR3 sequences and most-parsimonious VDJ recombination scenarios with the TCRdist pipeline. In a later analysis, each TCR beta chain was defined by its CDR3 amino acid sequence together with its V-gene family, and reads without a unique V-gene family were excluded. In a later analysis, 450 to 600 highly shared, low-generation-probability nucleotide sequences were removed to address suspected cross-contamination and a sequencing artifact. In a later analysis, a clonal expansion index was calculated for each public chain from normalized within-repertoire ranks of inferred template counts. Generation probabilities in a later analysis came from a VDJ recombination model fitted to out-of-frame rearrangements, and those results were checked against IGoR. In a later analysis, TCR-TCR, TCR-HLA and TCR-CMV co-occurrence was scored with hypergeometric tests, and a repertoire-size bias correction was applied to TCR pairs. To estimate false discovery rates, a later analysis permuted the HLA or CMV assignments 20 times. In a later analysis, co-occurring TCRs were grouped with DBSCAN, and TCRdist sequence similarity was added when clustering was performed within HLA-allele-positive subsets. Repertoires with fewer than 30,000 or more than 120,000 public chains, plus five repertoires with anomalous nucleotide sharing, were excluded from co-occurrence clustering. The immuneACCESS repertoire file appears here via TCRdb, limited to in-frame rearrangements. These files lack a portion of the clones; in checked studies, under half of the deficit traces to unresolved V genes, and the cause of the others is not known. That table gives V, J and clone size, and the DNA gave D and trimming. The sample profile shows 100,000 to 150,000 clones; approximately 17% of them were found once. The ten largest clones capture approximately 2.9% of the sample.

The sequence links TRBV20-1 to TRBJ2-1; TRBD2 aligns with 8 central bases. The clonotype originates from a female donor in good health and CMV-seropositive. Material for sequencing was PBMCs. The nucleotides are TGCAGTGCTAGAGGAGCGGGGGATGGGTTCTTC. This codes for CSARGAGDGFF.